The sequence of this T cell receptor (beta chain) was determined in a study of blood T cell repertoires in COVID-19. Study as a whole: The cDNA or gDNA used as material had been derived from T cells, B-cell-depleted T cells, or PBMCs.

In the original workflow: Estimates of nucleated cell counts were drawn from the amplification of reference gene primers. Sequencing was performed with immunoSEQ multiplex PCR; in TCRdb, only in-frame clones are kept and a portion is missing. V and J calls and clone size follow that table, whereas D and trimming were derived from the DNA. The sample carries about 76,000 clones, around 90% recorded once. The CDR3 length is 15 residues. V lost 4 bases, J lost 6 bases, and 11 bases stayed unmatched. Germline CDR1 and CDR2: GTSNPN and SVGIG (reference sequence). The source is a man aged 30-40 years with acute or convalescent COVID-19. The sample consisted of peripheral blood. The V gene is TRBV30, the J gene TRBJ2-2; TRBD2 aligns across 7 bases. The DNA of the CDR3 is TGTGCCTGGACCGGGAGGAGGCTTAAGCCCGGGGAGCTGTTTTTT. Translating gives CAWTGRRLKPGELFF.